This TCR beta chain appears in the sequencing data of a study of tumour-infiltrating T cells in Burkitt lymphoma. Study in general: Overall and progression-free survival were predicted by productive clonality.

Data came from immunoSEQ multiplex PCR; TCRdb stores just in-frame clones and leaves some out. The sample includes thousands of clones, around 13% of them seen just once. The CDR3 covers 12 residues. V was trimmed by 4 bases and J by 3 bases, leaving 6 bases between them. Germline V gene sequence: CDR1 SEHNR, CDR2 FQNEAQ (reference sequence). V and J are TRBV7-9 and TRBJ1-1, with a weak D call TRBD1 (5 bases). The specimen sequenced was tumor tissue. The TCR sequence derives from a human donor with Burkitt lymphoma. CDR3 DNA sequence: TGTGCCAGCAGCTGGGGGGACACTGAAGCTTTCTTT. Protein sequence: CASSWGDTEAFF.